This TCR beta chain was recorded in a study of blood T cell repertoires in COVID-19. Study at large: Acute and convalescent COVID-19 samples came from the United States, Italy and Spain. In each case, the material was cDNA or gDNA derived from T cells, B-cell-depleted T cells, or PBMCs.

The germline V gene encodes CDR1 KGHSH and CDR2 LQKENI. V was pared by 3 bases and J by 2 bases, with 1 base of the junction left unmatched. The CDR3 is 15 amino acids. Original processing notes: For nucleated cells, counts were estimated from reference gene primer amplification. Libraries were prepared by immunoSEQ multiplex PCR; TCRdb keeps only in-frame clonotypes and omits some of them. V and J calls and clone size follow that table, whereas D and trimming were derived from the DNA. The table includes about 69,000 clones, approximately 79% detected once. The clonotype comes from a human donor in a cohort sampled during active COVID-19. The sample was peripheral blood. V is TRBV18 and J is TRBJ2-2; TRBD2 agrees at 9 bases. CDR3 coding DNA: TGTGCCAGCTCACCTAGCGGGGGAAACACCGGGGAGCTGTTTTTT. Its translation is CASSPSGGNTGELFF.